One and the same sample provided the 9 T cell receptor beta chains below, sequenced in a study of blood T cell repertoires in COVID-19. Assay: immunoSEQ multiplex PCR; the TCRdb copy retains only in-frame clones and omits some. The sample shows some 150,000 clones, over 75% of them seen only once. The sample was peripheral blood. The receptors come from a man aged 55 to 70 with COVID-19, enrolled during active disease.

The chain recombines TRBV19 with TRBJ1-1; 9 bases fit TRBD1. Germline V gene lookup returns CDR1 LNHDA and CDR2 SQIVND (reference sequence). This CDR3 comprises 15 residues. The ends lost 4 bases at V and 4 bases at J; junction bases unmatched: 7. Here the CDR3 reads CASSNTGGAGTEAFF. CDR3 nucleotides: TGTGCCAGTAGTAACACAGGGGGCGCGGGCACTGAAGCTTTCTTT.

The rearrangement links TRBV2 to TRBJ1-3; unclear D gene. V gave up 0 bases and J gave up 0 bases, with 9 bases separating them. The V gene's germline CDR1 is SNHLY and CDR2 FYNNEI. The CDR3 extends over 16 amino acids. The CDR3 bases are TGTGCCAGCAGTGAAGCGCTTTCTACCTCTGGAAACACCATATATTTT. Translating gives CASSEALSTSGNTIYF.

CDR3 coding DNA: TGTGCCAGCAGCGTACTAGGGACAGCCTACGAGCAGTACTTC. Its translation: CASSVLGTAYEQYF. The J gene is TRBJ2-7, the V gene TRBV7-2; TRBD1 matches 7 bases. V lost 5 bases to trimming and J lost 2 bases; unmatched junction nucleotides: 6. The V gene's germline CDR1 is SGHTA and CDR2 FQGNSA. The CDR3 runs to 14 residues.

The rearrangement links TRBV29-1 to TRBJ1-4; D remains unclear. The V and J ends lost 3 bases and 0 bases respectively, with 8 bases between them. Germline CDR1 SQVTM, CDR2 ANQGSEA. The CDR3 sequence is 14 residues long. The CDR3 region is CSVETFATNEKLFF. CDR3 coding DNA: TGCAGCGTTGAGACTTTTGCAACTAATGAAAAACTGTTTTTT. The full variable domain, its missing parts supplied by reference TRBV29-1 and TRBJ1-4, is SAVISQKPSRDICQRGTSLTIQCQVDSQVTMMFWYRQQPGQSLTLIATANQGSEATYESGFVIDKFPISRPNLTFSTLTVSNMSPEDSSIYLCSVETFATNEKLFFGSGTQLSVL.

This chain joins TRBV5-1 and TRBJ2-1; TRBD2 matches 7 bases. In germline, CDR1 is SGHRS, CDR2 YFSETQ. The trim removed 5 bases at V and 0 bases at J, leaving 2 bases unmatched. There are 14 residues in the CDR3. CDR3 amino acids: CASSRTSSYNEQFF. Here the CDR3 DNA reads TGCGCCAGCAGTCGGACTAGCTCCTACAATGAGCAGTTCTTC.

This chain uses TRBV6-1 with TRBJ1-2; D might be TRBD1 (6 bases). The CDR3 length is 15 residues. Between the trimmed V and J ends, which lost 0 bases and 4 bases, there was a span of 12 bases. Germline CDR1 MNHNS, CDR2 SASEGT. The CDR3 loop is CASSEAGAGSYGYTF. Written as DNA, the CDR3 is TGTGCCAGCAGTGAAGCGGGGGCTGGCAGCTATGGCTACACCTTC.

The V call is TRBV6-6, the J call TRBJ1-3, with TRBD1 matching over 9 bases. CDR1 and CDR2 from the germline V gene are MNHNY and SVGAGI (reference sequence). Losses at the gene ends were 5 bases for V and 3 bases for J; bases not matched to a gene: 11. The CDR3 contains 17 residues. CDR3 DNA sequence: TGTGCCAGCAGTCCCGGGACAGGGAGTATCTTTGGAAACACCATATATTTT. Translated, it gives CASSPGTGSIFGNTIYF.

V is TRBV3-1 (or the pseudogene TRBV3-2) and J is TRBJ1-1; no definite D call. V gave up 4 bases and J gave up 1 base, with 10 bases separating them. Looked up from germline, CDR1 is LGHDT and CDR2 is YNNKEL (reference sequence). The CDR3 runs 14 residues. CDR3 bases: TGTGCCAGCAGCCCCCCTAGAGAGAACACTGAAGCTTTCTTT. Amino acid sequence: CASSPPRENTEAFF.

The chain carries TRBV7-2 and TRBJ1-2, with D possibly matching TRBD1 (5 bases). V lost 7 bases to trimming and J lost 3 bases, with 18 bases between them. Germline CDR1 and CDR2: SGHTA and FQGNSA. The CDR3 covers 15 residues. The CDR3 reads CASNPGAGWYYGYTF. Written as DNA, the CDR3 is TGTGCCAGCAACCCTGGGGCAGGGTGGTACTATGGCTACACCTTC.